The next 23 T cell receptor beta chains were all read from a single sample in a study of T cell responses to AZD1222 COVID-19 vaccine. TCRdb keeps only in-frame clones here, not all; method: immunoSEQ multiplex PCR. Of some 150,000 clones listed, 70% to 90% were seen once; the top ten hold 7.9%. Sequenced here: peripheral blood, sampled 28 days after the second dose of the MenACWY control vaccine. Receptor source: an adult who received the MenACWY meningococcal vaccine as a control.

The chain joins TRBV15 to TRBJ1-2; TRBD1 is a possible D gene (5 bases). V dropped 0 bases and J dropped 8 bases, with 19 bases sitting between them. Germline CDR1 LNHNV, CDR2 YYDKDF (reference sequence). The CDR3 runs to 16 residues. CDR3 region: CATSRDFGLGGGGYTF. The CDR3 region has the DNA TGTGCCACCAGCAGAGATTTCGGCCTCGGGGGGGGAGGCTACACCTTC.

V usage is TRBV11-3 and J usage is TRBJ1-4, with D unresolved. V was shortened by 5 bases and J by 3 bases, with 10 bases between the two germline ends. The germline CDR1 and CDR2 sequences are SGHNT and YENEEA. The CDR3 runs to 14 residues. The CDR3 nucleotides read TGTGCCAGCAGCCCTGATGGCGCTAATGAAAAACTGTTTTTT. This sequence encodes CASSPDGANEKLFF.

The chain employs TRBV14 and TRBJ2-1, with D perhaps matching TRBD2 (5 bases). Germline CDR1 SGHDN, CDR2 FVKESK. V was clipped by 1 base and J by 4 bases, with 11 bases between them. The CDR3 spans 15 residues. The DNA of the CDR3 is TGTGCCAGCAGCCAAGGTCCAGCGGCATACAATGAGCAGTTCTTC. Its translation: CASSQGPAAYNEQFF.

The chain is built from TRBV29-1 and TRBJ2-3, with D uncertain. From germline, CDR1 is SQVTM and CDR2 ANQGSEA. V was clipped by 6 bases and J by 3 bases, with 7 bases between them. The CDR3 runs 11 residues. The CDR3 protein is CSVDGTDTQYF. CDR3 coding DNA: TGCAGCGTCGACGGGACAGATACGCAGTATTTT.

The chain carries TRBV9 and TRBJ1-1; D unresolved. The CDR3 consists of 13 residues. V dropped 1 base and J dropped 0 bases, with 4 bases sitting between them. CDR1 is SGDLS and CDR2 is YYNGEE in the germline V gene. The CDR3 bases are TGTGCCAGCAGCGTATCGGTGAACACTGAAGCTTTCTTT. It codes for CASSVSVNTEAFF. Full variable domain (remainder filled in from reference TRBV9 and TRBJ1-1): DSGVTQTPKHLITATGQRVTLRCSPRSGDLSVYWYQQSLDQGLQFLIQYYNGEERAKGNILERFSAQQFPDLHSELNLSSLELGDSALYFCASSVSVNTEAFFGQGTRLTVV.

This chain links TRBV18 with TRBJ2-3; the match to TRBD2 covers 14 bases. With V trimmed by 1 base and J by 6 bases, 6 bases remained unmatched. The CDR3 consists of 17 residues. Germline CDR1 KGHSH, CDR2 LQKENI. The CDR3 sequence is CASSPRTSGGYSDTQYF. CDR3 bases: TGTGCCAGCTCACCACGGACTAGCGGGGGGTATTCGGATACGCAGTATTTT.

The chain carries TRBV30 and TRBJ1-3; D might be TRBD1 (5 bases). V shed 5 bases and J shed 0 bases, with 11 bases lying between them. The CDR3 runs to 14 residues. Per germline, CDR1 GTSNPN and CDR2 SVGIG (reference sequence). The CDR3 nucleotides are TGTGCCTGGGGGGCGGACCTCTCTGGAAACACCATATATTTT. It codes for CAWGADLSGNTIYF.

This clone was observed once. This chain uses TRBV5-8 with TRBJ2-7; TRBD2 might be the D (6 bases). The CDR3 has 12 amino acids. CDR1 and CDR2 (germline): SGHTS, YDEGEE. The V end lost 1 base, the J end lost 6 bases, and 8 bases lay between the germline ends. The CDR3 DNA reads TGTGCCAGCAGCTTGTTTAGCGGCGAGCAGTACTTC. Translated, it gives CASSLFSGEQYF.

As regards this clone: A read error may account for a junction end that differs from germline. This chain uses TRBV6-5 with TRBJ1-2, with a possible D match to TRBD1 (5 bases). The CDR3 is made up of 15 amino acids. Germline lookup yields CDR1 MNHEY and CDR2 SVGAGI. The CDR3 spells CASSNSGTLEHGYTF. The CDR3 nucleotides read TGTGCCAGCAGTAACTCCGGGACCCTGGAGCATGGCTACACCTTC.

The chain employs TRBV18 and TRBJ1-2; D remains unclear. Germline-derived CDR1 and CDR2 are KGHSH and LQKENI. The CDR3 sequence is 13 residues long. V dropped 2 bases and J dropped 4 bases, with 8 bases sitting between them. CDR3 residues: CASSPSGFYGYTF. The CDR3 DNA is TGTGCCAGCTCACCATCGGGCTTCTATGGCTACACCTTC.

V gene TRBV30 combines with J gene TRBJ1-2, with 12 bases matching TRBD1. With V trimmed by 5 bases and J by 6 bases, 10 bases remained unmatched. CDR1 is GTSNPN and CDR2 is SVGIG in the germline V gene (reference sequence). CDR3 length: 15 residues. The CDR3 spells CAWSRVGDRGHGYTF. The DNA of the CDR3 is TGTGCCTGGTCCCGGGTGGGGGACAGGGGGCATGGCTACACCTTC.

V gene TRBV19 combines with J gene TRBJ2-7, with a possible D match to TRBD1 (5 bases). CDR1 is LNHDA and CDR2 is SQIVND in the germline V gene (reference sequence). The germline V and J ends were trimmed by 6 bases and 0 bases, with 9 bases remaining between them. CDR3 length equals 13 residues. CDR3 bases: TGTGCCAGTAGCCGACAGAGCTCCTACGAGCAGTACTTC. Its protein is CASSRQSSYEQYF.

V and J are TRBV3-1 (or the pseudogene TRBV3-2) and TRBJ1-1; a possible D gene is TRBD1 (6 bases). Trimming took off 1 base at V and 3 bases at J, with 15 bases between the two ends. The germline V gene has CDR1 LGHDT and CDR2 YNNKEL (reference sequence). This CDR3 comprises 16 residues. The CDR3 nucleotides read TGTGCCAGCAGCCAAGGCCGGGGGGCTAGGGACACTGAAGCTTTCTTT. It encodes CASSQGRGARDTEAFF.

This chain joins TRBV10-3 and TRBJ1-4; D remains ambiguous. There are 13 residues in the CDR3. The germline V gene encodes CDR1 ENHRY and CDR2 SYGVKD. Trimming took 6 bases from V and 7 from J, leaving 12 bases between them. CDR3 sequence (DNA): TGTGCCATCAGGGGGTCGGGCAGTGAAAAACTGTTTTTT. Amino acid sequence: CAIRGSGSEKLFF.

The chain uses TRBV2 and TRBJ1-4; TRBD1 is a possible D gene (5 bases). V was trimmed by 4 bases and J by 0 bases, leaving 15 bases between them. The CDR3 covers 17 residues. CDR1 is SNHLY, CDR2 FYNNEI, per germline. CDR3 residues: CASSGQGTYATNEKLFF. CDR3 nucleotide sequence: TGTGCCAGCAGTGGCCAGGGTACCTACGCAACTAATGAAAAACTGTTTTTT.

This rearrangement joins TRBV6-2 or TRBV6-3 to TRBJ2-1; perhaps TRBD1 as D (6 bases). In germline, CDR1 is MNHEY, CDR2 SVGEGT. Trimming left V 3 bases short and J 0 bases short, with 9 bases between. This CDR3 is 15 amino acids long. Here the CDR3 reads CASSYGDISYNEQFF. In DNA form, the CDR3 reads TGTGCCAGCAGTTATGGGGACATCTCCTACAATGAGCAGTTCTTC.

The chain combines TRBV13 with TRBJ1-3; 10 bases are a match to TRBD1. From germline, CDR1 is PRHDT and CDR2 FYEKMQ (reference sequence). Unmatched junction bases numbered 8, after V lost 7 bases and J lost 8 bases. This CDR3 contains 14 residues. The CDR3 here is CASIRQGALDTIYF. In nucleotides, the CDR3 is TGTGCCAGCATCCGACAGGGGGCTTTGGACACCATATATTTT.

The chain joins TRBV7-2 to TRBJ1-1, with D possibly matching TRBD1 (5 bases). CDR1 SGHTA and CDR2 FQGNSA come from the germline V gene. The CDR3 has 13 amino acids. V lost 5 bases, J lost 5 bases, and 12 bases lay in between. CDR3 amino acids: CASSTQWGTEAFF. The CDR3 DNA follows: TGTGCCAGCAGCACCCAATGGGGGACTGAAGCTTTCTTT.

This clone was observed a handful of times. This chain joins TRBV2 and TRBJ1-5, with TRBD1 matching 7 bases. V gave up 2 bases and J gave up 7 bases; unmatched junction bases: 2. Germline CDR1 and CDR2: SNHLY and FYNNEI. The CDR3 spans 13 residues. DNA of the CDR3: TGTGCCAGCAGTGAATCAGGGGGGCAGCCCCAGCATTTT. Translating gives CASSESGGQPQHF.

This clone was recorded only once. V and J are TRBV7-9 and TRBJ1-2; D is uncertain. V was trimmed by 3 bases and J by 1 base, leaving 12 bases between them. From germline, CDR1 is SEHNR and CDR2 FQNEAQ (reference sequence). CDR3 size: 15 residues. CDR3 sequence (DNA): TGTGCCAGCAGCTTCCCAGAAGAGTTTAACTATGGCTACACCTTC. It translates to CASSFPEEFNYGYTF.

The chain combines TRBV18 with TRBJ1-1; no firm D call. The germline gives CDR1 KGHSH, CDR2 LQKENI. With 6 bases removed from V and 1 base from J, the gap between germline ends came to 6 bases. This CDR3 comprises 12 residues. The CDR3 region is CASSPKNTEAFF. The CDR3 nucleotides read TGTGCCAGCTCCCCCAAGAACACTGAAGCTTTCTTT.

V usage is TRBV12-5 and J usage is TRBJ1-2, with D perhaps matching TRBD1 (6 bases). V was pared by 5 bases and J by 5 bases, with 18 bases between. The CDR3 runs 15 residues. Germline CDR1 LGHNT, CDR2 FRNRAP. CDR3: CASGHTYGTRYGYTF. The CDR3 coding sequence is TGTGCTAGTGGTCATACTTATGGGACACGATATGGCTACACCTTC.

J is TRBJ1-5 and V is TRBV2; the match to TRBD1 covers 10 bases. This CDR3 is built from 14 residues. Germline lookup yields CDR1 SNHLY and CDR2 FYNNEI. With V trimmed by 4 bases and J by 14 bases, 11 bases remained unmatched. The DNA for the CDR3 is TGTGCCAGCAGTGTTGGGACAGGGGTAGTCCCAAAGCATTTT. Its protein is CASSVGTGVVPKHF.